The clone carrying this T cell receptor beta chain occurred many times. CDR1 and CDR2 (germline): SNHLY, FYNNEI. V was clipped by 4 bases and J by 8 bases, with 26 bases between them. This CDR3 comprises 17 residues. Using unique molecular identifiers, the investigators prepared the TCRbeta library. Using its own MiXCR run on the PCR reads, TCRdb lists one record per CDR3 protein. Counted here are approximately 200,000 distinct CDR3 sequences, roughly 14% occurring once; the ten biggest clones make up less than 15%. The source of the sample is a study of T-cell reconstitution after alpha-beta-depleted transplantation in children.

The rearrangement joins TRBV2 to TRBJ1-1; D gene unclear. This TCR was recovered from a human donor who donated a stem cell graft to a child with acute lymphoblastic leukemia. The sample here was PBMCs from the stem cell graft donor, taken from the stem cell graft. CDR3 nucleotide sequence: TGTGCCAGCAGTGTCTCCTCTGAGGGCTTTGGGCCGAGCGAAGCTTTCTTT. Its protein product is CASSVSSEGFGPSEAFF.